The T cell receptor (beta chain) described here comes from a study of regulatory T cells in long-lasting Graves disease. Time point in this sample: newly diagnosed GD, antithyroid drugs for less than 3 months. Construction of the TCR library relied on RNA isolated from PBMCs. Construction of TCR beta libraries relied on iRepertoire HTBI primers and on Arm-PCR targeting CDR3 regions. In TCRdb, the multiplex PCR reads were re-called with MiXCR into one record per CDR3 protein. Here the sample spans around 480,000 distinct CDR3 sequences, roughly 15% being singletons. This clonotype came up a few times. The CDR3 runs 14 residues. V lost 5 bases and J 4 bases, leaving 14 bases between the germline ends. Germline V gene sequence: CDR1 SEHNR, CDR2 FQNEAQ (reference sequence). These data were also reused for a study on T cells in Graves' hyperthyroidism and ophthalmopathy.

This chain links TRBV7-9 with TRBJ1-2; D may be TRBD1 (6 bases). The material sequenced was peripheral blood mononuclear cells (PBMCs), taken at new diagnosis, from a patient treated with antithyroid drugs. The source of this sequence is a woman aged 40-65 years with Graves disease. The CDR3 sequence is CASSHAGGPYGYTF. CDR3 sequence (DNA): TGTGCCAGCAGCCACGCGGGGGGGCCCTATGGCTACACCTTC.